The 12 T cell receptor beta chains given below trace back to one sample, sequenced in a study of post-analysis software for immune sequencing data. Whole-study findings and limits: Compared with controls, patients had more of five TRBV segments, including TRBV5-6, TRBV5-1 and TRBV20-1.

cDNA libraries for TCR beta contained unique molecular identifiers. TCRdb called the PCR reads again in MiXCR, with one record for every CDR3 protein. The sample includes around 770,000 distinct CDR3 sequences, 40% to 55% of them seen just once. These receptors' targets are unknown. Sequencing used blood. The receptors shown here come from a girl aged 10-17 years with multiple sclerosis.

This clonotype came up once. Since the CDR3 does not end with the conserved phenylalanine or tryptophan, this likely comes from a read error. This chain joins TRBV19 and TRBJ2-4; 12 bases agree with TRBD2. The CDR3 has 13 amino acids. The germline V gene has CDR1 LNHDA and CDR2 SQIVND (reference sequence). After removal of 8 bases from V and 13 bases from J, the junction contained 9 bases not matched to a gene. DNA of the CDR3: TGTGCCAGTGCCGGACTAGCGGGATCAGAGCAGTACTGC. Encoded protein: CASAGLAGSEQYC.

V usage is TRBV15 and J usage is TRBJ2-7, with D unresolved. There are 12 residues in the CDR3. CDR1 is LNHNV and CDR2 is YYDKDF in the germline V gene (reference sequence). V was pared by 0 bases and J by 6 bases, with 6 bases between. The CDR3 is CATSRDRFEQYF. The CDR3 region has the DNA TGTGCCACCAGCAGAGATAGGTTCGAGCAGTACTTC.

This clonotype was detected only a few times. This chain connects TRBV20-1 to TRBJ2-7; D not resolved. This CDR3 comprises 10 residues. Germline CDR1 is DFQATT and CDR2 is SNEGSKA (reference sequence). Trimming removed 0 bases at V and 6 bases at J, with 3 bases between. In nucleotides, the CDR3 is TGCAGTGCTAGAGAGGTCGAGCAGTACTTC. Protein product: CSAREVEQYF.

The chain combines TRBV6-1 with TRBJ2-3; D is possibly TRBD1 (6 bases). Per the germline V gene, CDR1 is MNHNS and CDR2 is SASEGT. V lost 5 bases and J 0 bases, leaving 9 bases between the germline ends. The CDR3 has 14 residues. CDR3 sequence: CASSRQDSTDTQYF. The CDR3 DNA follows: TGTGCCAGCAGTCGACAGGATAGCACAGATACGCAGTATTTT.

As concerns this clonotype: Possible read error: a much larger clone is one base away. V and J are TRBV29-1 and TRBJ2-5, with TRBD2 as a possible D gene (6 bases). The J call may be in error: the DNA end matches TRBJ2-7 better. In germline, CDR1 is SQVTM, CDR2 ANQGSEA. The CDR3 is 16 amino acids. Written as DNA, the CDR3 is TGCAGCGTTGGTCGGGGAGCGGAGGGCCCAGACTACGAGCAGTACTTC. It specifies CSVGRGAEGPDYEQYF.

CDR3 nucleotide sequence: TGCAGTACGACCCGGGGTGAACTAGCGCGAATTGAGACCCAGTACTTC. This codes for CSTTRGELARIETQYF. The chain has TRBV20-1 and TRBJ2-7; 7 bases line up with TRBD2. TRBJ2-5 explains the end of the DNA better; the J call may be wrong. CDR1 is DFQATT, CDR2 SNEGSKA, per germline (reference sequence). This CDR3 has 16 residues.

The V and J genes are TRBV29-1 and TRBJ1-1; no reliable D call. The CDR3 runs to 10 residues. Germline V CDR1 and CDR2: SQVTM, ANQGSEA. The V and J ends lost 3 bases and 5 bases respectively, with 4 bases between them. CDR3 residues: CSVEGTEAFF. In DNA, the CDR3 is TGCAGCGTTGAGGGGACTGAAGCTTTCTTT.

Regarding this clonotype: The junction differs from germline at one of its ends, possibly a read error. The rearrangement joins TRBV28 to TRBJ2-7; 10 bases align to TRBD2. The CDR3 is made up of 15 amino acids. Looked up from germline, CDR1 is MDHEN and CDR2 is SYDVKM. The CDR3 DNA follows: TGTGCCAGCAATTTAGCGGGAGGCCTTACCTACGAGCAGTACTTC. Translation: CASNLAGGLTYEQYF. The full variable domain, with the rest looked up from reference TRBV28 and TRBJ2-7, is DVKVTQSSRYLVKRTGEKVFLECVQDMDHENMFWYRQDPGLGLRLIYFSYDVKMKEKGDIPEGYSVSREKKERFSLILESASTNQTSMYLCASNLAGGLTYEQYFGPGTRLTVT.

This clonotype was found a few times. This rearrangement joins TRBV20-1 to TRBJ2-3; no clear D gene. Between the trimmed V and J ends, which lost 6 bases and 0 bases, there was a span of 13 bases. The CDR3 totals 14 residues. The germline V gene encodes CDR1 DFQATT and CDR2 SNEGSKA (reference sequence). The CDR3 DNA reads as TGCAGTGCCCCCCGCACAATGAGCACAGATACGCAGTATTTT. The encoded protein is CSAPRTMSTDTQYF.

The CDR3 reads CAISESGRTLETQYF. CDR3 sequence (DNA): TGTGCCATCAGTGAGTCTGGCAGGACCCTGGAGACCCAGTACTTC. The rearrangement uses TRBV10-3 and TRBJ2-5, with no clear D. Germline loops: CDR1 ENHRY, CDR2 SYGVKD. V lost 0 bases and J 5 bases, leaving 13 bases between the germline ends. CDR3 length equals 15 residues.

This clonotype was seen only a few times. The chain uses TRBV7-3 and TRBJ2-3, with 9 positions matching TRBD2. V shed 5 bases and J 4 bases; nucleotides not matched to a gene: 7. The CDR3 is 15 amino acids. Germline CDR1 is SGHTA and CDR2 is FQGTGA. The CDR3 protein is CASSPSGMWSDTQYF. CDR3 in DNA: TGTGCCAGCAGCCCTAGCGGGATGTGGTCAGATACGCAGTATTTT. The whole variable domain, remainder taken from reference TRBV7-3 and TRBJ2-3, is GAGVSQTPSNKVTEKGKYVELRCDPISGHTALYWYRQSLGQGPEFLIYFQGTGAADDSGLPNDRFFAVRPEGSVSTLKIQRTERGDSAVYLCASSPSGMWSDTQYFGPGTRLTVL.

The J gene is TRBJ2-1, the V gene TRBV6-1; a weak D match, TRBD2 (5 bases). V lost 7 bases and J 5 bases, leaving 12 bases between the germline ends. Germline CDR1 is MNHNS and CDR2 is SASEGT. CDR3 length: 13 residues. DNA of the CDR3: TGTGCCAGCACCAGCGGAACAGACAATGAGCAGTTCTTC. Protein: CASTSGTDNEQFF.